This T cell receptor beta chain was sequenced during a study of shared T cell receptors in the human thymus. Germline CDR1 is SGHTA and CDR2 is FQGNSA. The V end lost 1 base, the J end lost 0 bases, and 7 bases lay between the germline ends. This CDR3 is 16 amino acids long. Data came from immunoSEQ multiplex PCR; TCRdb stores just in-frame clones and leaves some out. The sample has 700,000 to 750,000 clones; 70% to 90% are singletons. This clone has just a few counts. The same specimen was also included in a second study, on human thymus T cells.

The V gene is TRBV7-2, the J gene TRBJ1-6; no clear D gene. The receptor was isolated from a girl younger than two with a congenital heart defect. The material sequenced was thymocytes. In nucleotides, the CDR3 is TGTGCCAGCAGCTTAGTGTCCGGCTCCTATAATTCACCCCTCCACTTT. It encodes CASSLVSGSYNSPLHF.